A single sample is the source of the 15 T cell receptor beta chains below, sequenced in a study of blood T cells in healthy people across ages. Next came a second PCR, run for about 7 to 12 cycles, which used a sample-barcoded 5' primer along with a J-beta primer mix. TCRdb called the 5' RACE reads again in MiXCR, with one record for every CDR3 protein. The sample contains 550,000 to 600,000 distinct CDR3 sequences, 25% to 30% of which appear only once. The sample comprised blood. These TCRs come from a woman in her 70s in good health.

This clonotype has a handful of counts. V usage is TRBV20-1 and J usage is TRBJ2-2; TRBD2 is a possible D gene (5 bases). The CDR3 is 13 amino acids. Trimming removed 5 bases at V and 2 bases at J, with 9 bases between. Per germline, CDR1 DFQATT and CDR2 SNEGSKA (reference sequence). In DNA, the CDR3 is TGCAGTGCTGGAGGCCTCAACACCGGGGAGCTGTTTTTT. Protein: CSAGGLNTGELFF.

This clonotype was recorded a few times. The rearrangement uses TRBV6-2 or TRBV6-3 and TRBJ2-2, with a weak D call TRBD1 (6 bases). V lost 5 bases to trimming and J lost 5 bases, with 15 bases between them. CDR3 length: 15 amino acids. The germline gives CDR1 MNHEY, CDR2 SVGEGT. The chain's CDR3 is CASSIIGQGTGELFF. The CDR3 nucleotides read TGTGCCAGCAGTATTATCGGTCAGGGGACCGGGGAGCTGTTTTTT.

The chain joins TRBV11-1 to TRBJ2-5; no firm D call. Germline values: CDR1 SGHAT, CDR2 FQDESV (reference sequence). This CDR3 is 16 amino acids long. Trimming cost V 5 bases and J 1 base, with 17 bases left between them. The DNA of the CDR3 is TGTGCCAGCAGCCCGCGCGAAATTCGGTCCCAAGAGACCCAGTACTTC. Protein: CASSPREIRSQETQYF.

The chain uses TRBV7-8 and TRBJ2-7; a weak D match, TRBD2 (5 bases). The J call is doubtful: the DNA matches TRBJ2-5 better. The V gene's germline CDR1 is SGHVS and CDR2 FQNEAQ. The CDR3 sequence is 14 residues long. Here the CDR3 reads CASSLAEVVGTQYF. CDR3 in DNA: TGTGCCAGCAGCTTAGCGGAGGTCGTTGGGACCCAGTACTTC.

This clonotype was counted only a few times. This sequence joins TRBV7-3 and TRBJ2-5; D ambiguous. The CDR3 covers 13 residues. Germline lookup yields CDR1 SGHTA and CDR2 FQGTGA. V dropped 5 bases and J dropped 4 bases, with 11 bases sitting between them. The CDR3 is CASSTLYLETQYF. As DNA, the CDR3 is TGTGCCAGCAGCACCTTGTACCTAGAGACCCAGTACTTC.

With regard to this clonotype: The junction does not match germline at one end; this may be a read error. This sequence joins TRBV2 and TRBJ2-5, with D possibly TRBD2 on 7 matching bases. From germline, CDR1 is SNHLY and CDR2 FYNNEI. The CDR3 extends over 15 amino acids. CDR3 amino acids: CVSSRTGAIGGSQYF. DNA of the CDR3: TGTGTCAGCAGTCGAACGGGGGCCATCGGGGGGTCCCAGTACTTC.

This chain joins TRBV2 and TRBJ1-1; unclear D gene. The germline gives CDR1 SNHLY, CDR2 FYNNEI. Deletions cut 7 bases from V and 10 bases from J, with 19 bases between. This CDR3 is built from 13 residues. The DNA for the CDR3 is TGTGCCAGCACTTGGTCCCACCGCGAGGGAGCTTTCTTT. It codes for CASTWSHREGAFF.

The chain joins TRBV7-2 to TRBJ1-2; TRBD1 aligns across 8 bases. V shed 4 bases, J shed 8 bases, and the junction held 9 bases outside the gene matches. The germline V gene has CDR1 SGHTA and CDR2 FQGNSA. The CDR3 extends over 14 amino acids. The CDR3 bases are TGTGCCAGCAGCTCCCAGGGGGCCCTTAGAGGCTACACCTTC. It is translated as CASSSQGALRGYTF.

The J gene is TRBJ1-6, the V gene TRBV6-1, with D unresolved. Trimming shortened V by 8 bases and J by 8 bases, and 19 bases separated the two germline ends. The V gene's germline CDR1 is MNHNS and CDR2 SASEGT. The CDR3 consists of 15 residues. The CDR3 DNA reads as TGTGCCAGCTCGTCTTCGGTTCGGCCTCATTCACCCCTCCACTTT. It yields the protein CASSSSVRPHSPLHF.

This sequence joins TRBV5-1 and TRBJ1-6; 9 nucleotides align to TRBD1. With 5 bases clipped from V and 9 bases from J, the junction kept 12 bases outside the gene matches. Germline V gene data show CDR1 as SGHRS and CDR2 as YFSETQ. The CDR3 totals 16 residues. The CDR3 sequence: CASSPPGQGKTSPLHF. The CDR3 DNA sequence: TGCGCCAGCAGTCCACCGGGACAGGGCAAAACTTCACCCCTCCACTTT.

This rearrangement joins TRBV5-1 to TRBJ1-2, with 10 bases that match TRBD1. This CDR3 comprises 15 residues. V lost 4 bases and J lost 2; bases outside the gene matches: 5. Germline CDR1 is SGHRS and CDR2 is YFSETQ. For the CDR3, the DNA is TGCGCCAGCAGCGACGGGGACAGGGGCAACTATGGCTACACCTTC. Its protein is CASSDGDRGNYGYTF.

The chain employs TRBV9 and TRBJ2-5; D is possibly TRBD1 or TRBD2 (6 bases each). This CDR3 has 15 amino acids. From germline, CDR1 is SGDLS and CDR2 YYNGEE. Trimming shortened V by 2 bases and J by 1 base, and 12 bases separated the two germline ends. The CDR3 DNA follows: TGTGCCAGCAGCGTGTCCGGGGGCTCCCAAGAGACCCAGTACTTC. Residues: CASSVSGGSQETQYF.

The CDR3 loop reads CASSQDLMAYGYTF. The CDR3 DNA reads TGTGCCAGCAGCCAAGATCTAATGGCCTATGGCTACACCTTC. This chain links TRBV4-2 with TRBJ1-2; D unclear. CDR1 is LGHNA and CDR2 is YNFKEQ in the germline V gene. V shed 0 bases and J shed 4 bases, with 9 bases lying between them. The length of the CDR3 is 14 residues.

This chain uses TRBV6-6 with TRBJ2-5, with D hard to call. The better agreement between TRBJ2-7 and the DNA end casts doubt on the J call. The CDR3 is made up of 15 amino acids. The germline V gene has CDR1 MNHNY and CDR2 SVGAGI (reference sequence). Written as DNA, the CDR3 is TGTGCCAGCAGTCCCCTGGCCCAGAAGAGCTACGAGCAGTACTTC. Residues: CASSPLAQKSYEQYF.

The J gene is TRBJ2-1, the V gene TRBV7-2; D may be TRBD1 (6 bases). The V gene's germline CDR1 is SGHTA and CDR2 FQGNSA. The CDR3 runs to 16 residues. V dropped 1 base and J dropped 7 bases, with 17 bases sitting between them. The DNA of the CDR3 is TGTGCCAGCAGCTTAGATCCCGTGGCAGGGGAGAATGAGCAGTTCTTC. Its translation is CASSLDPVAGENEQFF. Full variable domain (rest looked up from reference TRBV7-2 and TRBJ2-1): GAGVSQSPSNKVTEKGKDVELRCDPISGHTALYWYRQSLGQGLEFLIYFQGNSAPDKSGLPSDRFSAERTGGSVSTLTIQRTQQEDSAVYLCASSLDPVAGENEQFFGPGTRLTVL.